The entry that follows covers one T cell receptor beta chain sequence. The antigen it binds to is not known. One base away there is no much larger clone; base qualities are not given. The data were taken from a study of T cells in localized non-small cell lung cancer (TCRdb year 2020). About the investigation overall: The study analyzed T cell repertoires of approximately 240 early-stage NSCLC patients, comparing tumors and uninvolved tumor-adjacent lungs. The cohort comprised roughly 220 treatment-naïve NSCLC patients with resected, localized lung tumors. Of the NSCLC patients, 129 were male and around 97 were female, and the mean age was around 70 years. Study-wide findings and limitations: Because multi-region tumor sequencing was not done, intratumor heterogeneity could not be ruled out. Longer overall survival was associated with higher blood T cell density, whereas shorter survival was associated with higher adjacent-lung clonality. Of the top 100 tumor clones, a median of roughly 53 were detected in paired uninvolved adjacent lung; around 30 were also among that lung's top 100. Uninvolved tumor-adjacent lung showed the highest T cell clonality, higher than tumor, which suggests more focused antigenic responses in the adjacent lung. Since the design was exploratory, TCR variables were selected using unadjusted p-values with no false-discovery rate correction.

The cysteine opens and the phenylalanine closes a CDR3 of 13 amino acids. Just CDR3 DNA is preserved here, 39 bases in frame from base 1. V is reduced by 4 bases and J by 2 bases, leaving a spacing of 5 bases between them. Via the germline V gene (reference sequence), CDR1 is LNHDA and CDR2 SQIVND. The immunoSEQ Assay was used to sequence TCR beta CDR3 regions from DNA. The source study handled its data this way. T cell density was computed as TCR beta template counts normalized to usable DNA estimated by amplifying housekeeping genes. Richness was estimated with the preseqR package, extrapolating to 400,000 templates for PBMC samples and 120,000 templates for tissue samples. Clonality was defined as one minus Pielou's evenness. Tissue-enriched TCRs were identified by differential abundance testing using productive amino-acid clonotypes, minimum total count 5 and alpha 0.1. The Jaccard Index and the Morisita Overlap Index were used to quantify repertoire overlap between compartments. TCR beta CDR3s were clustered by GLIPH together with public tetramer-defined viral CDR3s, and at least three viral sequences plus V-gene enrichment were required for viral motifs. The clones in this table, taken by TCRdb from immuneACCESS, are in-frame only. Not every clone is retained; where verified, under half of the shortfall comes from an unresolved V gene, and the cause of the rest is unknown. V, J and clone size are taken as reported in that table, and D and trimming were inferred from the DNA itself. This sample is represented by around 70,000 clones; about 86% of them were singletons. 21% of the sample is in the top ten clones.

At diagnosis, peripheral blood, uninvolved tumor-adjacent lung and tumor were collected and were preserved as a mix of fresh-frozen and FFPE material. Blood samples were analyzed as peripheral blood mononuclear cells for TCR repertoire profiling. The sequencing here drew on peripheral blood, taken before any cancer treatment. The TCR was taken from an older male donor with stage III squamous cell lung carcinoma. The V and J genes are TRBV19 and TRBJ2-2, with no confidently assigned D gene. Read as DNA, the sequence is TGTGCCAGTAGTAGATCCAACACCGGGGAGCTGTTTTTT. Protein translation: CASSRSNTGELFF.